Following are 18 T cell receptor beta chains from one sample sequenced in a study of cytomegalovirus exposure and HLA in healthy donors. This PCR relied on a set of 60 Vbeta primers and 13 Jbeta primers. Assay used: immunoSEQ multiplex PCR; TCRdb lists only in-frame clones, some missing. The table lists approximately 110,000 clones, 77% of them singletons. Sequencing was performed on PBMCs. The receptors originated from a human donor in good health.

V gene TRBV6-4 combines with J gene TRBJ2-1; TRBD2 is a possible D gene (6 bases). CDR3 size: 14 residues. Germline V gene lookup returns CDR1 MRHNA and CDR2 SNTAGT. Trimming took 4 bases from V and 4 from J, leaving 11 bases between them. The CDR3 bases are TGTGCCAGCAGTGCCGGGAGTGGTTACAATGAGCAGTTCTTC. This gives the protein CASSAGSGYNEQFF.

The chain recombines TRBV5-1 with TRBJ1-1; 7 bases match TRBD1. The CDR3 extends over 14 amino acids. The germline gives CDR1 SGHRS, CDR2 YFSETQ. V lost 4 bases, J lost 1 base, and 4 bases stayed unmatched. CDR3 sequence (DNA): TGCGCCAGCAGCCCTGGGACAGCGAACACTGAAGCTTTCTTT. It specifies CASSPGTANTEAFF.

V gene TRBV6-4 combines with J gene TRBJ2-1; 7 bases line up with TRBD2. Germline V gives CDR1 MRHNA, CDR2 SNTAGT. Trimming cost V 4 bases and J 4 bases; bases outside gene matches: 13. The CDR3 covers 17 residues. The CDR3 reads CASSVRREASGYNEQFF. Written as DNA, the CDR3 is TGTGCCAGCAGTGTGCGGAGGGAGGCTAGCGGATACAATGAGCAGTTCTTC.

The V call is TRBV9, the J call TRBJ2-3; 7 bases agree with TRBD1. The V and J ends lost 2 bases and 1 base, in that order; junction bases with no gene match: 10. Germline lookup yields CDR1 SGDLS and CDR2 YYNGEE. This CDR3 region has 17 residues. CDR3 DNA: TGTGCCAGCAGCGTCACGCCTCAGGGGGTCGGCACAGATACGCAGTATTTT. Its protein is CASSVTPQGVGTDTQYF.

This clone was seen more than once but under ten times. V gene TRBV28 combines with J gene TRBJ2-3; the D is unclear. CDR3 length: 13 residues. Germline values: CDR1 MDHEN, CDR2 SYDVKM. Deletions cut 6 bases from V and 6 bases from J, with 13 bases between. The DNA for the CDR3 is TGTGCCAGCAGGTCGGAGTTGAGGGATACGCAGTATTTT. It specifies CASRSELRDTQYF.

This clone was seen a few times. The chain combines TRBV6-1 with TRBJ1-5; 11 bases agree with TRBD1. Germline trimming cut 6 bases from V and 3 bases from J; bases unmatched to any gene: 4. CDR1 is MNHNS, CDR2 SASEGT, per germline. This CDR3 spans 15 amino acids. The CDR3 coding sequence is TGTGCCAGCAGCTGGGACAGGGGGAACAATCAGCCCCAGCATTTT. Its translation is CASSWDRGNNQPQHF.

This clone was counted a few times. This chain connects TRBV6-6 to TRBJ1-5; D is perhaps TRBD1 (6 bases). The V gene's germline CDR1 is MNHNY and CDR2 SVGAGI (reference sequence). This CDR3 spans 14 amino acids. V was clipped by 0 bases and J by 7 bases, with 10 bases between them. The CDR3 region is CASSYSTGWQPQHF. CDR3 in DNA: TGTGCCAGCAGTTACTCTACAGGGTGGCAGCCCCAGCATTTT.

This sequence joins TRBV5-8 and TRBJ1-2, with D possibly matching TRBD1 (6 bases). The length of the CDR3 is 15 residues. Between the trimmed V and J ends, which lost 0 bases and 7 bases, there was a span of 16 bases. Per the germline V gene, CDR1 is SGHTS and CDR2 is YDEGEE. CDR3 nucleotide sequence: TGTGCCAGCAGCTTGGGACAGGCCCTAGGGGCTGGCTACACCTTC. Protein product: CASSLGQALGAGYTF.

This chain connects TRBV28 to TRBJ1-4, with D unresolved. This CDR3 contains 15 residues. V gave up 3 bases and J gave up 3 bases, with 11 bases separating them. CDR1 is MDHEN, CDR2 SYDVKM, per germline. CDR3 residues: CASSFGGQSNEKLFF. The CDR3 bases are TGTGCCAGCAGTTTCGGTGGGCAGTCTAATGAAAAACTGTTTTTT. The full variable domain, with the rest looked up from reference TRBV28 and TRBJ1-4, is DVKVTQSSRYLVKRTGEKVFLECVQDMDHENMFWYRQDPGLGLRLIYFSYDVKMKEKGDIPEGYSVSREKKERFSLILESASTNQTSMYLCASSFGGQSNEKLFFGSGTQLSVL.

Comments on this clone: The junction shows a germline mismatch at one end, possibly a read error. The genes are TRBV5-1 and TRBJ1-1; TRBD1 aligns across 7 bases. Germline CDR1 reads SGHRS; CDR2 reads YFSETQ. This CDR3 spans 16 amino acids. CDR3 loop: CASTKSRQGMANRALF. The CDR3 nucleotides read TGCGCCAGCACCAAAAGCCGACAGGGAATGGCTAATCGAGCTCTCTTT.

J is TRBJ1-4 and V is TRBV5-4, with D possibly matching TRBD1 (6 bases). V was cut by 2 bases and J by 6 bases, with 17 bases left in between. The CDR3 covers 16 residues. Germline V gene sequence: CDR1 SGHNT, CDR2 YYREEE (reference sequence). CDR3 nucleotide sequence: TGTGCCAGCAGCTTAGGACTCAGGGGATCGGATGAAAAACTGTTTTTT. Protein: CASSLGLRGSDEKLFF.

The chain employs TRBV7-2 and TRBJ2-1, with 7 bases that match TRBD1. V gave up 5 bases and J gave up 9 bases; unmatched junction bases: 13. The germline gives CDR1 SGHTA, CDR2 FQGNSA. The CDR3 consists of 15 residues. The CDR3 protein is CASSNDRVPSREQFF. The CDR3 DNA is TGTGCCAGCAGCAACGACAGGGTCCCCTCCCGTGAGCAGTTCTTC.

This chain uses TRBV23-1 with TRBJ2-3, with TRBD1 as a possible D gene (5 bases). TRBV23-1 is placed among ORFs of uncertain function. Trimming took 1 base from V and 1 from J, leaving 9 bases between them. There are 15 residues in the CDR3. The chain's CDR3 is CASSQWQGGTDTQYF. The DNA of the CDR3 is TGCGCCAGCAGTCAATGGCAGGGCGGCACAGATACGCAGTATTTT.

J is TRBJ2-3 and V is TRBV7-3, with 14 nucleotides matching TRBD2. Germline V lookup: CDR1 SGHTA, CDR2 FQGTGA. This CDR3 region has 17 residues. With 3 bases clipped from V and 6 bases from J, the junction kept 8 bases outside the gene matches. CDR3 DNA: TGTGCCAGCAGCTTTGGGACTAGCGGGAGTGGGAGGGATACGCAGTATTTT. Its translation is CASSFGTSGSGRDTQYF.

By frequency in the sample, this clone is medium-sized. This CDR3 is CASSSGLAEGTDTQYF. CDR3 sequence (DNA): TGTGCCAGCAGCTCAGGACTAGCGGAGGGGACAGATACGCAGTATTTT. The genes are TRBV4-2 and TRBJ2-3, with 10 bases aligning to TRBD2. This CDR3 contains 16 residues. V shed 5 bases and J 3 bases; nucleotides not matched to a gene: 8. CDR1 is LGHNA and CDR2 is YNFKEQ in the germline V gene.

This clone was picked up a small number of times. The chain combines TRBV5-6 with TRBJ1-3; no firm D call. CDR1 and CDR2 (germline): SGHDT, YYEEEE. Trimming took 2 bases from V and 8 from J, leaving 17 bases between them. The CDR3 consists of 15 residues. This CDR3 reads CASSFGAHMGDTIYF. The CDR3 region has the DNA TGTGCCAGCAGCTTCGGAGCACACATGGGAGACACCATATATTTT.

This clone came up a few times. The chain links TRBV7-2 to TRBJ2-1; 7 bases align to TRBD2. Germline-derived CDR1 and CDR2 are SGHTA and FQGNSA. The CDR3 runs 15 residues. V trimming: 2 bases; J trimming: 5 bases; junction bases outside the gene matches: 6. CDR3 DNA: TGTGCCAGCAGCTTATCGAGCGGGACCCACAATGAGCAGTTCTTC. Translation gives CASSLSSGTHNEQFF.

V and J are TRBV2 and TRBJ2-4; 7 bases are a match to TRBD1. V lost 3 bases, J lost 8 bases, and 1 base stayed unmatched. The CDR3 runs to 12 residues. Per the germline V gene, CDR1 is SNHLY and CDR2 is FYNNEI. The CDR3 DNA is TGTGCCAGCAGTGACCAGGGGGACATTCAGTACTTC. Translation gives CASSDQGDIQYF. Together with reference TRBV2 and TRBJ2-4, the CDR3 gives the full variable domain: EPEVTQTPSHQVTQMGQEVILRCVPISNHLYFYWYRQILGQKVEFLVSFYNNEISEKSEIFDDQFSVERPDGSNFTLKIRSTKLEDSAMYFCASSDQGDIQYFGAGTRLSVL.